Listed below are T cell receptor beta chains from one sample, sequenced in a study of blood T cell repertoires in COVID-19. Produced via immunoSEQ multiplex PCR; TCRdb's table is partial and in-frame only. The sample has about 190,000 clones, 84% seen once; the top ten hold roughly 20%. The sequenced material came from peripheral blood. These receptors came from a human donor in a cohort sampled during active COVID-19. CDR3s include the opening cysteine and the closing phenylalanine or tryptophan. D genes are given only for firm matches. Some rows mark clone size as missing; the rest say once, few, many or name a class of expanded clone.

d_gene: TRBD1
j_gene: TRBJ2-3
v_gene: TRBV5-8
abundance: .
CDR3nt: TGTGCCAGCAGCTATCGACAGGGAACAGATACGCAGTATTTT
CDR3aa: CASSYRQGTDTQYF

d_gene: .
j_gene: TRBJ2-5
v_gene: TRBV5-1
abundance: .
CDR3nt: TGCGCCAGCGGCCGTCGGGAGAGACAAGAGACCCAGTACTTC
CDR3aa: CASGRRERQETQYF

d_gene: .
j_gene: TRBJ1-2
v_gene: TRBV27
abundance: .
CDR3nt: TGTGCCAGCAGCCCCGTGAGGGCTCATGGCTACACCTTC
CDR3aa: CASSPVRAHGYTF

d_gene: TRBD1
j_gene: TRBJ2-3
v_gene: TRBV5-5
abundance: .
CDR3nt: TGTGCCAGCGGCCTAACCGGGACAGGGACGCAGTATTTT
CDR3aa: CASGLTGTGTQYF

d_gene: TRBD1
j_gene: TRBJ1-1
v_gene: TRBV19
abundance: .
CDR3nt: TGTGCCAGTATGACAGGGGGCGCGGTGACTGAAGCTTTCTTT
CDR3aa: CASMTGGAVTEAFF

d_gene: .
j_gene: TRBJ2-1
v_gene: TRBV25-1
abundance: once
CDR3nt: TGTGCCAGCAGTGCCAACAATGAGCAGTTCTTC
CDR3aa: CASSANNEQFF

d_gene: TRBD2
j_gene: TRBJ2-2
v_gene: TRBV9
abundance: once
CDR3nt: TGTGCCAGCAGCGTACGGCGGGGGAGGAACACCGGGGAGCTGTTTTTT
CDR3aa: CASSVRRGRNTGELFF

d_gene: TRBD2
j_gene: TRBJ2-1
v_gene: TRBV19
abundance: .
CDR3nt: TGTGCCAGTAGAGCGGGGGGCTCCTACAATGAGCAGTTCTTC
CDR3aa: CASRAGGSYNEQFF

d_gene: .
j_gene: TRBJ1-2
v_gene: TRBV30
abundance: .
CDR3nt: TGTGCCTGGACGGTCAGGGGAGTCCCCCATGGCTACACCTTC
CDR3aa: CAWTVRGVPHGYTF

d_gene: .
j_gene: TRBJ1-4
v_gene: TRBV12-3/TRBV12-4
abundance: .
CDR3nt: TGTGCCAGCACCCCGGGGGAAAAACTGTTTTTT
CDR3aa: CASTPGEKLFF

d_gene: TRBD2
j_gene: TRBJ2-1
v_gene: TRBV6-5
abundance: .
CDR3nt: TGTGCCAGCAGTTATAGGTTACTAGCGGGGCCAAATGAGCAGTTCTTC
CDR3aa: CASSYRLLAGPNEQFF

d_gene: .
j_gene: TRBJ1-1
v_gene: TRBV28
abundance: .
CDR3nt: TGTGCCAGCAGTTTTAGGAGGAACACTGAAGCTTTCTTT
CDR3aa: CASSFRRNTEAFF

d_gene: .
j_gene: TRBJ1-5
v_gene: TRBV19
abundance: few
CDR3nt: TGTGCCAGTAGTACTCAGGGATTTAGCAATCAGCCCCAGCATTTT
CDR3aa: CASSTQGFSNQPQHF

d_gene: TRBD2
j_gene: TRBJ2-3
v_gene: TRBV3-1/TRBV3-2
abundance: .
CDR3nt: TGTGCCAGCAGCTTACCTTTTGGCGGGGGGACAGATACGCAGTATTTT
CDR3aa: CASSLPFGGGTDTQYF

d_gene: .
j_gene: TRBJ1-1
v_gene: TRBV12-3/TRBV12-4
abundance: few
CDR3nt: TGTGCCAGCAGTTTAACCGGGGACACTGAAGCTTTCTTT
CDR3aa: CASSLTGDTEAFF

d_gene: .
j_gene: TRBJ2-6
v_gene: TRBV19
abundance: .
CDR3nt: TGTGCCAGTAGCCCTTTAATGTCTGCTGGGGCCAACGTCCTGACTTTC
CDR3aa: CASSPLMSAGANVLTF